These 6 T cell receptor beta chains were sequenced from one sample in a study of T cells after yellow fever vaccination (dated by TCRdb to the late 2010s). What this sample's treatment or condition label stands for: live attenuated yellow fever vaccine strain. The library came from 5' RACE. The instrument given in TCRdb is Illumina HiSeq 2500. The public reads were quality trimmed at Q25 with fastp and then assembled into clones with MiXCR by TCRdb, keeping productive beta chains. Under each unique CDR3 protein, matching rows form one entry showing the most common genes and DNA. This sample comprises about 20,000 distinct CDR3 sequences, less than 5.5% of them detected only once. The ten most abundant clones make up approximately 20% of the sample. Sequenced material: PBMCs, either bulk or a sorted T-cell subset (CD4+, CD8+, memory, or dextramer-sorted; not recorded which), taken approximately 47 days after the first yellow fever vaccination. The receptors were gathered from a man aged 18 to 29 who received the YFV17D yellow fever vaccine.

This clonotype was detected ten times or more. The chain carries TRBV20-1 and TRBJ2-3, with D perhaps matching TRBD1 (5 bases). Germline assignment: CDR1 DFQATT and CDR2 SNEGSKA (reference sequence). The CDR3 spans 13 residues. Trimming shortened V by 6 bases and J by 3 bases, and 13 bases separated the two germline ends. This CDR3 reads CSAAGSGTDTQYF. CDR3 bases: TGCAGTGCGGCAGGGTCAGGGACAGATACGCAGTATTTT.

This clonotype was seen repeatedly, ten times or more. The CDR3 DNA is TGTGCCAGCAGCTTAGGGCGGGGGAACTACAATGAGCAGTTCTTC. Its protein is CASSLGRGNYNEQFF. The rearrangement joins TRBV7-2 to TRBJ2-1; 7 positions agree with TRBD2. The trim removed 1 base at V and 3 bases at J, leaving 3 bases unmatched. CDR3 length equals 15 residues. CDR1 and CDR2 from the germline V gene are SGHTA and FQGNSA.

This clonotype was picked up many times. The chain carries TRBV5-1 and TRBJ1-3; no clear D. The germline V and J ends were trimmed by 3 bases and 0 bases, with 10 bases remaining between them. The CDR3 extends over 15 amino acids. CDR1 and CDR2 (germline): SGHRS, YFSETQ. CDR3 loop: CASSWNSYSGNTIYF. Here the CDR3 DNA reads TGCGCCAGCAGCTGGAACAGTTACTCTGGAAACACCATATATTTT.

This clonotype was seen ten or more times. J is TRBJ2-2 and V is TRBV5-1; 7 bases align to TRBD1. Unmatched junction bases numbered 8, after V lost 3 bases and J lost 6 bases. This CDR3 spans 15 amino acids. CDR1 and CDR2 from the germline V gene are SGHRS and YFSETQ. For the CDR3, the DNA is TGCGCCAGCAGCTCAAATACCCAGGGGGCCGGGGAGCTGTTTTTT. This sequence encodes CASSSNTQGAGELFF.

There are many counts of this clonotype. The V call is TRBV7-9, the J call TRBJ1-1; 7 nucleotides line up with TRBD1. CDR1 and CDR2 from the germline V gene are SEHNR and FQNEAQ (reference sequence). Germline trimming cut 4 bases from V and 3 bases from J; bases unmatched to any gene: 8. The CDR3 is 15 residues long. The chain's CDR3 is CASSSFATGDTEAFF. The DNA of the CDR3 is TGTGCCAGCAGCTCATTTGCTACAGGGGACACTGAAGCTTTCTTT.

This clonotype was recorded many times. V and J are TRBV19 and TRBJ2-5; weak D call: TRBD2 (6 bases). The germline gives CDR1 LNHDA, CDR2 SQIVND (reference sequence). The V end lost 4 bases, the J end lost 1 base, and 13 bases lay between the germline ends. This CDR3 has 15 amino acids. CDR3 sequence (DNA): TGTGCCAGTAGTAGGCCGGGGGTCCTCCAAGAGACCCAGTACTTC. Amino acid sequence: CASSRPGVLQETQYF.